This section outlines one T cell receptor (beta chain) sequence together with its context. Trimming cost V 2 bases and J 0 bases; bases outside gene matches: 14. The germline V gene has CDR1 MNHNS and CDR2 SASEGT. CDR3 size: 19 residues. The data are from a study of PD-L1 blockade in urothelial cancer. Study at large: Median T cell yield from blood was roughly 140,000.

Time point reported: peripheral blood 6 weeks after treatment start. Anywhere from 1 to 8 samples came from each patient, spanning pretreatment and on-treatment. Assay: immunoSEQ multiplex PCR; the TCRdb copy retains only in-frame clones and omits some. The sample records about 90,000 clones, around four fifths being singletons. Here the sequenced sample was PBMCs, taken around atezolizumab (anti-PD-L1) treatment. This sequence was found in a man aged 65 to 85 with urothelial cancer. The V call is TRBV6-1, the J call TRBJ2-7; 9 positions match TRBD1. The CDR3 spells CASSEQGQGFDLSSYEQYF. In DNA form, the CDR3 reads TGTGCCAGCAGTGAACAGGGACAGGGATTTGACTTGAGCTCCTACGAGCAGTACTTC.